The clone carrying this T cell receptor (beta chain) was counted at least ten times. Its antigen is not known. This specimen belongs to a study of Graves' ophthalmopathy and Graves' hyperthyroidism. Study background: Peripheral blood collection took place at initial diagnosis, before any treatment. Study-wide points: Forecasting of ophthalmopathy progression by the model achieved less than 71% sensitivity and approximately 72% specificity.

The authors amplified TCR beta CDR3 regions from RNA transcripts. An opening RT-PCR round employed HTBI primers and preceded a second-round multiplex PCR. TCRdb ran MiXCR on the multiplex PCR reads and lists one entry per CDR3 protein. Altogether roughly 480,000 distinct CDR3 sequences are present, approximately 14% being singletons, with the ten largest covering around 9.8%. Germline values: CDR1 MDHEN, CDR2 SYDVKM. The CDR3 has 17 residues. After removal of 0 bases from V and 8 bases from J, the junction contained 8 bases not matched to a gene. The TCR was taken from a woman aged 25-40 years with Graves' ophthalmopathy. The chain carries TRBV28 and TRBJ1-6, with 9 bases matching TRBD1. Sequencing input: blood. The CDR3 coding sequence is TGTGCCAGCAGTTTATGGGGACAGGGCTGGAAGTATTCACCCCTCCACTTT. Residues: CASSLWGQGWKYSPLHF.